This entry is about one TCR beta chain. Its antigen is not known. The record originates from a study of monozygotic twins with inflammatory bowel disease. Whole-study results and caveats: Inverse Simpson values showed less TCRbeta diversity in IBD patients than in their healthy co-twins.

cDNA was produced in eight separate reactions per sample. No DNA is given; TCRdb re-called the 5' RACE reads and lists each CDR3 protein once. Here the sample table reports around 150,000 distinct CDR3 sequences. The germline CDR1 and CDR2 sequences are SGHTA and FQGNSA. The CDR3 totals 13 residues. The clonotype was recovered from a human donor with ulcerative colitis or Crohn's disease, or a healthy co-twin of an affected twin (not recorded which). Sequenced input: blood. The chain has TRBV7-2 and TRBJ2-1. The CDR3 sequence: CASSLDGFNEQFF.